The present TCR beta chain was sequenced within a study of cytomegalovirus exposure and HLA in healthy donors. Study observations and caveats: Cytomegalovirus status was reportedly diagnosed by the classifier with high specificity and sensitivity. In a later analysis, productive TCRs from donors in an Asian-associated ancestry cluster reportedly carried fewer N-insertions than the cohort mean. The study designated about 180 TCR beta chains cytomegalovirus-associated.

Amplification used 60 Vbeta primers and 13 Jbeta primers. Libraries were prepared by immunoSEQ multiplex PCR; TCRdb keeps only in-frame clonotypes and omits some of them. This sample has under 200,000 clones, with 68% found just once. The CDR3 loop spans 13 amino acids. CDR1 SGHTA and CDR2 FQGNSA come from the germline V gene. Trimming stripped 5 bases from V and 6 bases from J, with 12 bases between. This clone has more than one count but fewer than ten. Antigen specificity is unknown. The sample was PBMCs. J is TRBJ2-3 and V is TRBV7-2, with a possible D match to TRBD2 (6 bases). The receptor was isolated from a woman aged 35 to 49 in good health and CMV-seropositive. CDR3: CASSPYRGDTQYF. The DNA of the CDR3 is TGTGCCAGCAGCCCATACCGGGGGGATACGCAGTATTTT.